A single T cell receptor (beta chain) is shown here with its context. The antigen is not known. Germline values: CDR1 ENHRY, CDR2 SYGVKD. The CDR3 length is 14 residues. V lost 5 bases to trimming and J lost 9 bases, with 17 bases between them. In patients aged 18 to 65, hyperthyroidism was newly diagnosed, with duration under 2 months. Using RNA transcripts as the source, TCR beta CDR3 regions were amplified. Initially, a first-round RT-PCR of the TCR CDR3 employed the HTBI primer set. TCRdb reprocessed the multiplex PCR reads with MiXCR, giving one entry per CDR3 protein. Here the sample spans approximately 500,000 distinct CDR3 sequences, approximately 44% being singletons. The sample originates from a study of T cells in Graves' hyperthyroidism and ophthalmopathy. Findings of the study overall: Blood shared most expanded thyroid clonotypes above 0.001.

The sequence was collected from a woman under 30 with Graves' hyperthyroidism. The sample comprised peripheral blood or thyroid tissue (not recorded which). The gene calls are TRBV10-3 and TRBJ2-1; D remains unclear. The CDR3 DNA sequence: TGTGCCATCAGTACAGACCCGAATCGTGGTGAGCAGTTCTTC. As protein: CAISTDPNRGEQFF.